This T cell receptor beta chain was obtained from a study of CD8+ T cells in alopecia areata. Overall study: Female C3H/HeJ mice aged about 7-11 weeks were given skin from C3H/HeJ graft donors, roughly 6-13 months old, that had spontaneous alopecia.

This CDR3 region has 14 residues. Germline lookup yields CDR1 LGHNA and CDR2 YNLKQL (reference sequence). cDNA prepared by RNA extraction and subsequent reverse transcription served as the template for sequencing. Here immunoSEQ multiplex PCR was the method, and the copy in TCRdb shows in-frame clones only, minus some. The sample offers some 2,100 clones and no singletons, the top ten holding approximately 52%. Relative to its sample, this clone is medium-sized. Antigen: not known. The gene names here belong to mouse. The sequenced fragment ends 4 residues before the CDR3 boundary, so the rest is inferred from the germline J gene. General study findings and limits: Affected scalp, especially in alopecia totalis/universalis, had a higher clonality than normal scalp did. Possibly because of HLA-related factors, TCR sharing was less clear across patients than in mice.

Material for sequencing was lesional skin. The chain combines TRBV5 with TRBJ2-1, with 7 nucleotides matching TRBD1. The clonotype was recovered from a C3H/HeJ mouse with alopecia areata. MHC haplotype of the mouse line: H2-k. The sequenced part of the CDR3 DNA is TGTGCCAGCAGCCAAGATACACAGGGGGCT. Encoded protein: CASSQDTQGA. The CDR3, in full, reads CASSQDTQGAEQFF.